One T cell receptor (beta chain) is described in this entry. What it binds is unknown. CDR3 length: 10 amino acids. In germline, CDR1 is SEHNR, CDR2 FQNEAQ (reference sequence). Trimming pared 8 bases from V and 7 bases from J, leaving 5 bases between. The data were produced by immunoSEQ multiplex PCR, yet TCRdb's version contains in-frame clones alone and is incomplete. Found here are fewer than 100,000 clones, more than 75% of them singletons; the top ten hold over 1.3%. The data originate from a study of graft-versus-host responses after intestinal transplantation. Study details: Induction using anti-thymocyte globulin, followed by tacrolimus and steroids for roughly 3 years, was given to all recipients.

Study observations and caveats: Researchers found GvH clones in recipient marrow, and some showed up first in ileum or blood. When patients had graft-donor T cell macrochimerism, their allografts held high graft-versus-host to host-versus-graft clonal ratios. The study associated peak circulating GvH clone levels with early post-transplant HvG declines.

The source of this sequence is a human patient who received an intestinal transplant, so some T cells may come from the graft donor. V usage is TRBV7-9 and J usage is TRBJ1-4, with a possible D match to TRBD1 (5 bases). This sample comprised PBMCs, obtained 255 days after intestinal transplant. CDR3 DNA: TGTGCCAGCGGGGGTGAAAAACTGTTTTTT. Its translation is CASGGEKLFF.